The 5 T cell receptor beta chains given below trace back to one sample, sequenced in a study of graft-versus-host responses after intestinal transplantation. Irradiated, violet-dye-labeled stimulators (about 200,000) were plated alongside about 200,000 CFSE-labeled responders. Assay used: immunoSEQ multiplex PCR; TCRdb lists only in-frame clones, some missing. The data hold some 14,000 clones, with approximately 40% observed a single time. Sample: alloreactive CD8+ T cells from a mixed lymphocyte reaction culture, taken before intestinal transplant. Subset denoted: CFSE-low proliferating T cells sorted from roughly six-day pre-transplant mixed lymphocyte reaction (GvH or HvG direction). These receptor sequences come from a human patient who received an intestinal transplant.

A few counts support this clone. The V gene is TRBV27, the J gene TRBJ2-3; TRBD1 matches 8 bases. The length of the CDR3 is 15 residues. V trimming: 5 bases; J trimming: 1 base; junction bases outside the gene matches: 5. CDR1 is MNHEY and CDR2 is SMNVEV in the germline V gene (reference sequence). The CDR3 DNA sequence: TGTGCCAGCAGTGACGGGACAGGAGGCACAGATACGCAGTATTTT. Protein product: CASSDGTGGTDTQYF.

This clone was observed a handful of times. The chain carries TRBV19 and TRBJ1-2; no clear D. Germline values: CDR1 LNHDA, CDR2 SQIVND (reference sequence). Between the trimmed V and J ends, which lost 4 bases and 6 bases, there was a span of 6 bases. The CDR3 length is 11 residues. DNA for the CDR3: TGTGCCAGTAGTACCGGACATGGCTACACCTTC. Protein: CASSTGHGYTF.

This clone turned up a few times. This chain links TRBV10-3 with TRBJ2-5; D is tentatively TRBD1 or TRBD2 (6 bases each). Germline CDR1 reads ENHRY; CDR2 reads SYGVKD. V lost 6 bases, J lost 5 bases, and 19 bases lay in between. This CDR3 comprises 15 residues. CDR3 amino acids: CAISPKGGHWETQYF. The CDR3 DNA reads as TGTGCCATCAGCCCCAAGGGGGGCCACTGGGAGACCCAGTACTTC.

Only a few counts were recorded for this clone. This sequence joins TRBV27 and TRBJ2-7, with D possibly matching TRBD1 (5 bases). Germline V gene sequence: CDR1 MNHEY, CDR2 SMNVEV (reference sequence). Trimming took off 11 bases at V and 3 bases at J, with 17 bases between the two ends. This CDR3 contains 13 residues. CDR3 amino acids: CAPRGRVLYEQYF. The CDR3 bases are TGTGCCCCCCGCGGCAGGGTCCTCTACGAGCAGTACTTC.

This sequence joins TRBV9 and TRBJ1-1; 11 bases agree with TRBD1. V was pared by 4 bases and J by 4 bases, with 3 bases of the junction left unmatched. The CDR3 is made up of 14 amino acids. Germline lookup yields CDR1 SGDLS and CDR2 YYNGEE. The CDR3 region is CASSIGQGATEAFF. DNA of the CDR3: TGTGCCAGCAGCATAGGACAGGGGGCCACTGAAGCTTTCTTT.